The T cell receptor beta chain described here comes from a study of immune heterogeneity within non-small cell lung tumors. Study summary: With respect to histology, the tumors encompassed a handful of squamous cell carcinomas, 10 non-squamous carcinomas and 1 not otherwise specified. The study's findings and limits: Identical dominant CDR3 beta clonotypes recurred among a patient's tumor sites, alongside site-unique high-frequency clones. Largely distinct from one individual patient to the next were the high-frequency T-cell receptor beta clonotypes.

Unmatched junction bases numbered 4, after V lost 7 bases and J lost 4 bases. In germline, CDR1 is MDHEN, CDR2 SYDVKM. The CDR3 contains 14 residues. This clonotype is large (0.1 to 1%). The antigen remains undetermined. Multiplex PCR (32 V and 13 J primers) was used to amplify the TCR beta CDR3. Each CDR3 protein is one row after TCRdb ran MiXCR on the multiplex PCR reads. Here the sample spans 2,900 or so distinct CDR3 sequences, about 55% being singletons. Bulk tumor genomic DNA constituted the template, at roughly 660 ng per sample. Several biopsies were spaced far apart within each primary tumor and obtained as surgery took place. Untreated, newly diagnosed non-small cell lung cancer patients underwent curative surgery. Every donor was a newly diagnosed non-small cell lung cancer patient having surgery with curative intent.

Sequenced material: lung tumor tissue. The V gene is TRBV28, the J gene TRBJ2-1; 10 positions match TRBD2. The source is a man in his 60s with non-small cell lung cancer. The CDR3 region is CASILTSGYNEQFF. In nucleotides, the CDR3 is TGTGCCAGCATATTGACTAGCGGGTACAATGAGCAGTTCTTC. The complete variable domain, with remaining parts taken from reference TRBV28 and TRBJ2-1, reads DVKVTQSSRYLVKRTGEKVFLECVQDMDHENMFWYRQDPGLGLRLIYFSYDVKMKEKGDIPEGYSVSREKKERFSLILESASTNQTSMYLCASILTSGYNEQFFGPGTRLTVL.